This TCR beta chain derives from a study of cytomegalovirus exposure and HLA in healthy donors. The study ran its PCR with 60 Vbeta and 13 Jbeta primers. The data were produced by immunoSEQ multiplex PCR, yet TCRdb's version contains in-frame clones alone and is incomplete. The data hold roughly 110,000 clones, with 70% to 85% observed a single time. The junction had 7 bases not matched to a gene; V was cut back by 5 bases and J by 1 base. CDR3 length: 15 amino acids. CDR1 is SGHTA, CDR2 FQGNSA, per germline. The source is a man in his 60s in good health and CMV-seronegative. What was sequenced was PBMCs. The V and J genes are TRBV7-2 and TRBJ1-1, with 7 positions matching TRBD1. The CDR3 region is CASSSRDRGNTEAFF. DNA of the CDR3: TGTGCCAGCAGCAGCCGGGACAGAGGGAACACTGAAGCTTTCTTT.